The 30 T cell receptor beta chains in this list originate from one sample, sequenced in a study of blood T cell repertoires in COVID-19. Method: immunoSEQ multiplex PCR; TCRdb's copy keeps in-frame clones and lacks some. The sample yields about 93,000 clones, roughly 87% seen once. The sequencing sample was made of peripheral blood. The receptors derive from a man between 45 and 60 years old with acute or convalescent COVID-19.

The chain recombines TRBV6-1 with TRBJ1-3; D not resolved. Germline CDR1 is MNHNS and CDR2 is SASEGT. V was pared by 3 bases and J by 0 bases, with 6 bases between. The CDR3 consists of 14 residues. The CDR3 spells CASSEVSSGNTIYF. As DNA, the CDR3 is TGTGCCAGCAGTGAGGTGAGCTCTGGAAACACCATATATTTT.

The CDR3 protein is CASSQRGPQHF. The CDR3 DNA follows: TGTGCCAGCAGTCAAAGAGGGCCCCAGCATTTT. This sequence joins TRBV28 and TRBJ1-5, with D unclear. Trimming stripped 5 bases from V and 9 bases from J, with 8 bases between. CDR3 length equals 11 residues. Germline loops: CDR1 MDHEN, CDR2 SYDVKM.

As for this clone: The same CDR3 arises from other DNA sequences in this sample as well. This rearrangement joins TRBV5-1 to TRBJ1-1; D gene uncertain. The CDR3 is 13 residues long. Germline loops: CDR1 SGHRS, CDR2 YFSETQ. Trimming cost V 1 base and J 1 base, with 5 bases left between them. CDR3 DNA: TGCGCCAGCAGCTTGAGTAGGAACACTGAAGCTTTCTTT. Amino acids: CASSLSRNTEAFF. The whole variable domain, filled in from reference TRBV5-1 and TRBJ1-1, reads KAGVTQTPRYLIKTRGQQVTLSCSPISGHRSVSWYQQTPGQGLQFLFEYFSETQRNKGNFPGRFSGRQFSNSRSEMNVSTLELGDSALYLCASSLSRNTEAFFGQGTRLTVV.

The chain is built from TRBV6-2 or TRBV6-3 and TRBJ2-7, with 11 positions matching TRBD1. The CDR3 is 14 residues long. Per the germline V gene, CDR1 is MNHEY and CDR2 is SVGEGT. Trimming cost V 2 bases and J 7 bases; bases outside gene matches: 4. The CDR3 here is CASSYGQGAGEQYV. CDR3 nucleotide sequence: TGTGCCAGCAGTTACGGACAGGGGGCGGGAGAGCAGTACGTC.

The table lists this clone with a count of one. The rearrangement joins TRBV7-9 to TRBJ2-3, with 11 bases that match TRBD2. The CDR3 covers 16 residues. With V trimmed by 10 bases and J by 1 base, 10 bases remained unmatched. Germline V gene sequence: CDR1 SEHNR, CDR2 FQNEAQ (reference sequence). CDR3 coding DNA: TGTGCCATCCAGAACCCGACTAGCGGGGGCACAGATACGCAGTATTTT. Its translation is CAIQNPTSGGTDTQYF.

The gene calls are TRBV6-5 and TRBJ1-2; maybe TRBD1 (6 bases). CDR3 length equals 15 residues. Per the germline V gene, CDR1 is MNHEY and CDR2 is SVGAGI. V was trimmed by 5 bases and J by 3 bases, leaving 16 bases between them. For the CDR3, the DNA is TGTGCCAGCAGTACCCCCGGGGGGCCATACTATGGCTACACCTTC. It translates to CASSTPGGPYYGYTF.

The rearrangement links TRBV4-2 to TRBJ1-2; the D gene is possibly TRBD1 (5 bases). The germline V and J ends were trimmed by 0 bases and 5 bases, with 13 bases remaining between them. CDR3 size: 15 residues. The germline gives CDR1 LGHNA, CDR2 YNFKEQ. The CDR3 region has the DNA TGTGCCAGCAGCCAAGAAGGGGTAGAGTGGTATGGCTACACCTTC. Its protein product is CASSQEGVEWYGYTF.

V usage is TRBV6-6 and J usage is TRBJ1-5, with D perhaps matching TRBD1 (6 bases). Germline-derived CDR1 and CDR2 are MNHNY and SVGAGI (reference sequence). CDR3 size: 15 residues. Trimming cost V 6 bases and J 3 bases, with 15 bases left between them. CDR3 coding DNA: TGTGCCAGCAGCGATAGGGGGAGAACCAATCAGCCCCAGCATTTT. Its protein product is CASSDRGRTNQPQHF.

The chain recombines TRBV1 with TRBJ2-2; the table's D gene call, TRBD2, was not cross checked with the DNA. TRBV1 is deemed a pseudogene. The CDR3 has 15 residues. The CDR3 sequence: CTSSQEQRDTGELFF. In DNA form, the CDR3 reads TGCACCAGCAGCCAAGAACAGAGGGACACCGGGGAGCTGTTTTTT.

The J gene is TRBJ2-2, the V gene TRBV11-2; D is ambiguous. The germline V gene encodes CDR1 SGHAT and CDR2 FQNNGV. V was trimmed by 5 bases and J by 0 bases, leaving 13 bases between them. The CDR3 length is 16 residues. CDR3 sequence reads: CASSKSRQSNTGELFF. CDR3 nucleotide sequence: TGTGCCAGCAGCAAGTCCCGACAATCGAACACCGGGGAGCTGTTTTTT. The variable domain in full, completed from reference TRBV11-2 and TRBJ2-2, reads EAGVAQSPRYKIIEKRQSVAFWCNPISGHATLYWYQQILGQGPKLLIQFQNNGVVDDSQLPKDRFSAERLKGVDSTLKIQPAKLEDSAVYLCASSKSRQSNTGELFFGEGSRLTVL.

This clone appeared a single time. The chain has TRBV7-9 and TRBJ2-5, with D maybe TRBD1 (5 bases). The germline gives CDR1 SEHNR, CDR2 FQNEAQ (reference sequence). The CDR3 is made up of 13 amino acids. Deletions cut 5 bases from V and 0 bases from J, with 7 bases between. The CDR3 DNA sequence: TGTGCCAGCAGCGGACACTACCAAGAGACCCAGTACTTC. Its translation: CASSGHYQETQYF.

The chain's CDR3 is CASPRGRSTDTQYF. In DNA form, the CDR3 reads TGTGCCAGCCCGCGGGGCAGGAGCACAGATACGCAGTATTTT. The chain has TRBV2 and TRBJ2-3, with D perhaps matching TRBD2 (6 bases). CDR1 is SNHLY and CDR2 is FYNNEI in the germline V gene. The CDR3 is 14 amino acids. Trimming shortened V by 8 bases and J by 0 bases, and 12 bases separated the two germline ends.

The CDR3 spells CASSPSGGAFGGTQYF. The CDR3 DNA reads as TGTGCCAGCAGCCCTAGCGGGGGGGCCTTTGGAGGGACGCAGTATTTT. The V gene is TRBV5-5, the J gene TRBJ2-3, with TRBD2 matching 12 bases. V shed 4 bases, J shed 9 bases, and the junction held 12 bases outside the gene matches. Germline V gives CDR1 SGHKS, CDR2 YYEKEE (reference sequence). The CDR3 totals 16 residues.

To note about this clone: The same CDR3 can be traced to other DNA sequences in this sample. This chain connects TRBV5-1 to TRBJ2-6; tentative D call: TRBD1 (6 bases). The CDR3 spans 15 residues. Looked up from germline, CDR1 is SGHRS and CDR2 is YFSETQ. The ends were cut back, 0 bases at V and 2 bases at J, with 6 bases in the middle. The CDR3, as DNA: TGCGCCAGCAGCTTGGAGGGGGCTGGGGCCAACGTCCTGACTTTC. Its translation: CASSLEGAGANVLTF. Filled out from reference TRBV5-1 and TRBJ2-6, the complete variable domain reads KAGVTQTPRYLIKTRGQQVTLSCSPISGHRSVSWYQQTPGQGLQFLFEYFSETQRNKGNFPGRFSGRQFSNSRSEMNVSTLELGDSALYLCASSLEGAGANVLTFGAGSRLTVL.

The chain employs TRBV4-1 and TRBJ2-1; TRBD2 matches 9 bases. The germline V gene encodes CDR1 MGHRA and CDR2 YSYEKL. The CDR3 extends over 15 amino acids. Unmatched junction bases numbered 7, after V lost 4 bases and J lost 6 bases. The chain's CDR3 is CASSPMGLALNEQFF. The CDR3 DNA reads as TGCGCCAGCAGCCCTATGGGACTAGCCCTCAATGAGCAGTTCTTC.

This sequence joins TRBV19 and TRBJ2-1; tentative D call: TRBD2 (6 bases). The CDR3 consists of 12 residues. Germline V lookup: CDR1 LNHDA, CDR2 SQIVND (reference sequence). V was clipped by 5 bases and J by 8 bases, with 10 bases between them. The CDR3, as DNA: TGTGCCAGTAGTGGACTACACCATGAGCAGTTCTTC. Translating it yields CASSGLHHEQFF.

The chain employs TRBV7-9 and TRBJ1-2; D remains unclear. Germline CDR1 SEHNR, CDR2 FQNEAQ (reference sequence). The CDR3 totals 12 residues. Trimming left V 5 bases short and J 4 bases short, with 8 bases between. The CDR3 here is CASSPEGYGYTF. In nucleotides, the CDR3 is TGTGCCAGCAGCCCGGAGGGCTATGGCTACACCTTC.

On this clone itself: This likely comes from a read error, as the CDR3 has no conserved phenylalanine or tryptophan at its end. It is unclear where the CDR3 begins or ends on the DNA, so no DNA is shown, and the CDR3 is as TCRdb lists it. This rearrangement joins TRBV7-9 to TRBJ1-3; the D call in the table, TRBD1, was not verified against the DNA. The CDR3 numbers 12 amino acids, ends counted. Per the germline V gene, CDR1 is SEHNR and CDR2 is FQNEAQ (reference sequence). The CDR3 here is CASSLGGPGHSY.

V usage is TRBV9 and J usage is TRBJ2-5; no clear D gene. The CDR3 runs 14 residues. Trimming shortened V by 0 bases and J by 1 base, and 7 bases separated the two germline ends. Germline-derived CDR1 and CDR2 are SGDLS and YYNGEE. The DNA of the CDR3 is TGTGCCAGCAGCGTAGGAAACTTCCAAGAGACCCAGTACTTC. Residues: CASSVGNFQETQYF.

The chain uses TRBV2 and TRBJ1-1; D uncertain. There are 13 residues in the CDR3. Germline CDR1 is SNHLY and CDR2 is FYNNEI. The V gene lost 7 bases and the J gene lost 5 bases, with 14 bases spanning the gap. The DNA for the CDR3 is TGTGCCAGCATCCCGGAGAGACGGACTGAAGCTTTCTTT. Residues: CASIPERRTEAFF.

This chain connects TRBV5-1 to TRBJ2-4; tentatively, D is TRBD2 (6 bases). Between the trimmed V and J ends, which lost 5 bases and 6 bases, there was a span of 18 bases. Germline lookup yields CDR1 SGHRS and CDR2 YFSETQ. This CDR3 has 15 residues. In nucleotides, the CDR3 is TGCGCCAGCAGGTATGGCGGAGGGTTGGCAAACATTCAGTACTTC. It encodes CASRYGGGLANIQYF.

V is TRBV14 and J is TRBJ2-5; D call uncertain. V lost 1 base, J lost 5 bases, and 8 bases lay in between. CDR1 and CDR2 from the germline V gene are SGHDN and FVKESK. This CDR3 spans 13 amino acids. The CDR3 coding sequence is TGTGCCAGCAGCCAAGGGTTGGAGGAGACCCAGTACTTC. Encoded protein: CASSQGLEETQYF.

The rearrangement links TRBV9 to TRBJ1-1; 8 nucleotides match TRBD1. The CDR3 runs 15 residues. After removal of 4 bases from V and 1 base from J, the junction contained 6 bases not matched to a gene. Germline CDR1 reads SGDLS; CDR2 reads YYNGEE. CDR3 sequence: CASSLTGTGNTEAFF. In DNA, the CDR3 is TGTGCCAGCAGCTTGACCGGGACAGGGAACACTGAAGCTTTCTTT.

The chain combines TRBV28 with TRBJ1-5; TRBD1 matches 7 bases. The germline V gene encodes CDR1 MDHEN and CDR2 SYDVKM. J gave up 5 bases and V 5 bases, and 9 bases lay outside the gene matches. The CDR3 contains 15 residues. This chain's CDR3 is CASSPEQGRYQPQHF. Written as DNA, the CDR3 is TGTGCCAGCAGTCCCGAACAGGGGAGATATCAGCCCCAGCATTTT. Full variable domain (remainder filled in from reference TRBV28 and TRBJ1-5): DVKVTQSSRYLVKRTGEKVFLECVQDMDHENMFWYRQDPGLGLRLIYFSYDVKMKEKGDIPEGYSVSREKKERFSLILESASTNQTSMYLCASSPEQGRYQPQHFGDGTRLSIL.

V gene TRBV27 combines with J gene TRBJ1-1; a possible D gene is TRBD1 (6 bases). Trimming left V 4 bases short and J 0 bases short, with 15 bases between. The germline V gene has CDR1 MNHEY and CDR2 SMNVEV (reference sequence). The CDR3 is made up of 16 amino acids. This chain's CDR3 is CASSSIMGGLNTEAFF. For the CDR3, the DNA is TGTGCCAGCAGTTCCATCATGGGGGGGCTGAACACTGAAGCTTTCTTT.

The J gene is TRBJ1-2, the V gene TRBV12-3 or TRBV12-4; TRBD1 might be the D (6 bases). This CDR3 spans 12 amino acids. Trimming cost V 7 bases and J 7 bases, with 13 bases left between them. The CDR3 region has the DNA TGTGCCAGCACCGAAGGGGGAAGTGGCTACACCTTC. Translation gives CASTEGGSGYTF.

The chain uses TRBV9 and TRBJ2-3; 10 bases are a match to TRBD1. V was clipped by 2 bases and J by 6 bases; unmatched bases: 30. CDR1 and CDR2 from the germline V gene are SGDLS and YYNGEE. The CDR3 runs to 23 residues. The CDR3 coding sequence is TGTGCCAGCAGCGTCCCCACGGGACCCGGGACAGGGGAACCGGAGAGGGACCTCGATACGCAGTATTTT. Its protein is CASSVPTGPGTGEPERDLDTQYF.

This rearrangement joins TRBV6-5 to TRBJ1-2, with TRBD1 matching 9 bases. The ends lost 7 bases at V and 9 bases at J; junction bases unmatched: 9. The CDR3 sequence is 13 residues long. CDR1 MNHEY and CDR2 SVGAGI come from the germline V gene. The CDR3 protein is CASTNLGQGSYTF. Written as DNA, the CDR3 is TGTGCCAGCACTAACCTAGGACAGGGGAGCTACACCTTC.

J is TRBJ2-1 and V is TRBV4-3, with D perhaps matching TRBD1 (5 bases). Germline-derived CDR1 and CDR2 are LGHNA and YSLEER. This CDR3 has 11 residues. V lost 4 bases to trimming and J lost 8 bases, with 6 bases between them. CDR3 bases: TGCGCCAGCAGCCGGGGCGATGAGCAGTTCTTC. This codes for CASSRGDEQFF.

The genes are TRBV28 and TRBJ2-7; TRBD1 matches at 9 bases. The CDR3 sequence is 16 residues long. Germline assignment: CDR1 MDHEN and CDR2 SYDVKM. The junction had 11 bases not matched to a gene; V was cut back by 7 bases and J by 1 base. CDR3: CASTPSLGTGSYEQYF. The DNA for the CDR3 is TGTGCCAGCACCCCCAGTCTAGGGACAGGGTCCTACGAGCAGTACTTC.